These T cell receptor beta chains were read from a single sample in a study of response to subunit inactivated influenza vaccine. Each CDR3 protein gets one entry after TCRdb re-called the RT-PCR reads with MiXCR. The repertoire holds hundreds of thousands of distinct CDR3 sequences, with about 25% as singletons. The sequencing here drew on CD4+ T cells sorted from PBMCs, taken 4 to 6 days after vaccination. The receptors stem from a man aged 45-60 years who received an inactivated influenza vaccine. Each CDR3 is given with its conserved first and last residue. The D gene is left open where the match is weak. Clone sizes are given selectively: once, few, many, or a class where the clone is expanded.

TRBJ1-1 | TRBV30 | - | - | CAWGQMNTEAFF | TGTGCCTGGGGACAGATGAACACTGAAGCTTTCTTT
TRBJ1-5 | TRBV20-1 | few | - | CSAQDRNQPQHF | TGCAGTGCTCAGGACAGAAATCAGCCCCAGCATTTT
TRBJ2-3 | TRBV20-1 | few | - | CSARDAGVSTDTQYF | TGCAGTGCTAGAGATGCCGGGGTGAGCACAGATACGCAGTATTTT
TRBJ1-2 | TRBV20-1 | few | - | CSARDERANYGYTF | TGCAGTGCTAGAGACGAGAGAGCTAACTATGGCTACACCTTC
TRBJ2-1 | TRBV7-2 | - | TRBD2 | CASSLRTAGDVYNEQFF | TGTGCCAGCAGCTTACGTACTGCGGGGGACGTGTACAATGAGCAATTCTTC
TRBJ2-7 | TRBV6-5 | - | TRBD2 | CASSYSISGRYEQYF | TGTGCCAGCAGTTACTCGATTAGCGGGAGATACGAGCAGTACTTC
TRBJ1-2 | TRBV12-3/TRBV12-4 | few | - | CASSLNGRIYTF | TGTGCCAGCAGTTTAAACGGGAGGATCTACACCTTC
TRBJ2-2 | TRBV5-1 | few | - | CASSLAVRVETGELFF | TGCGCCAGCAGCTTGGCGGTCAGGGTTGAGACCGGGGAGCTGTTTTTT
TRBJ2-3 | TRBV18 | - | - | CASSPVGAADTQYF | TGTGCCAGCTCACCAGTCGGGGCGGCAGATACGCAGTATTTT
TRBJ2-3 | TRBV7-9 | - | - | CASSLSGGQRVDTQYF | TGTGCCAGCAGCTTATCTGGGGGCCAGCGCGTTGATACGCAGTATTTT
TRBJ2-7 | TRBV25-1 | - | TRBD1 | CASSDSGTGSPYEQYF | TGTGCCAGCAGTGATTCCGGGACAGGGAGCCCCTACGAGCAGTACTTC
TRBJ2-5 | TRBV5-1 | - | TRBD1 | CASSLGQVEETQYF | TGCGCCAGCAGCCTGGGACAGGTAGAAGAGACCCAGTACTTC
TRBJ1-4 | TRBV11-2 | many | - | CASSRAGGSLQKLFF | TGTGCCAGCAGCAGGGCGGGGGGATCCCTTCAAAAACTGTTTTTT
TRBJ2-7 | TRBV29-1 | - | - | CSVEEGGRDEQYF | TGCAGCGTTGAAGAAGGGGGGCGGGACGAGCAGTACTTC
TRBJ1-1 | TRBV20-1 | - | - | CSARVSAAGFF | TGCAGTGCTAGAGTTTCGGCAGCGGGCTTCTTT
TRBJ1-5 | TRBV28 | - | - | CASSAPGGRSSIQPQHF | TGTGCCAGCAGCGCACCGGGCGGCAGAAGTAGCATTCAGCCCCAGCATTTT
TRBJ2-3 | TRBV27 | - | TRBD2 | CASSPGLATRDTQYF | TGTGCCAGCAGCCCCGGACTAGCAACTAGAGATACGCAGTATTTT
TRBJ1-2 | TRBV12-3/TRBV12-4 | - | - | CASTSTSTLDGYTF | TGTGCCAGCACCTCAACCAGTACCCTGGATGGCTACACCTTC
TRBJ2-7 | TRBV5-1 | - | TRBD2 | CASSWVSGEGYEQYF | TGCGCCAGCAGCTGGGTCAGCGGGGAAGGCTACGAGCAGTACTTC
TRBJ2-2 | TRBV7-2 | - | TRBD2 | CASSPAGGGQLFF | TGTGCCAGCAGCCCTGCCGGGGGGGGCCAGCTGTTTTTT
TRBJ2-6 | TRBV5-6 | - | - | CASRRRTGTSGANVLTF | TGTGCCAGCAGAAGAAGGACGGGGACCTCTGGGGCCAACGTCCTGACTTTC
TRBJ2-1 | TRBV29-1 | - | TRBD2 | CSAAGLAGVSEQFF | TGCAGCGCCGCGGGACTAGCGGGGGTCAGTGAGCAGTTCTTC
TRBJ1-3 | TRBV7-2 | few | - | CASRVGGENTIYF | TGTGCCAGCAGAGTTGGCGGGGAAAACACCATATATTTT
TRBJ1-1 | TRBV6-5 | few | - | CASSYSLTDTEAFF | TGTGCCAGCAGTTACTCCCTGACGGACACTGAAGCTTTCTTT
TRBJ1-5 | TRBV7-2 | - | - | CASSSWDNQPQHF | TGTGCCAGCAGCTCCTGGGACAATCAGCCCCAGCATTTT
TRBJ2-1 | TRBV12-3/TRBV12-4 | - | - | CASSFRKYNEQFF | TGTGCCAGCAGTTTTAGGAAGTACAATGAGCAGTTCTTC
TRBJ2-7 | TRBV7-2 | - | - | CASSQTLRGEQYF | TGTGCCAGCAGCCAGACTTTGAGGGGCGAGCAGTACTTC
TRBJ2-1 | TRBV20-1 | - | TRBD2 | CSARIPGTSGRPEQFF | TGCAGTGCTAGGATACCCGGGACTAGCGGGCGACCGGAGCAGTTCTTC
TRBJ2-3 | TRBV6-2/TRBV6-3 | - | TRBD1 | CASSARDRVTDTQYF | TGTGCCAGCAGTGCACGGGACAGGGTAACAGATACGCAGTATTTT
TRBJ2-1 | TRBV5-1 | - | TRBD1 | CASSFGQGGFYEQFF | TGCGCCAGCAGCTTCGGACAGGGGGGTTTCTATGAGCAGTTCTTC
TRBJ1-2 | TRBV29-1 | few | TRBD1 | CSVPGTGGDYGYTF | TGCAGCGTTCCCGGGACAGGGGGAGACTATGGCTACACCTTC
TRBJ2-2 | TRBV4-3 | - | - | CASSRDPGGVTGELFF | TGCGCCAGCAGCCGGGACCCCGGGGGTGTAACCGGGGAGCTGTTTTTT
TRBJ2-1 | TRBV12-3/TRBV12-4 | - | - | CASSRGGTSVNEQFF | TGTGCCAGCAGTCGAGGGGGAACTAGTGTCAATGAGCAGTTCTTC
TRBJ2-5 | TRBV20-1 | - | - | CSARATAGQGSEETQYF | TGCAGTGCTAGAGCCACCGCGGGGCAGGGGAGCGAAGAGACCCAGTACTTC
TRBJ2-3 | TRBV7-2 | - | TRBD2 | CASSPRASGSGDTQYF | TGTGCCAGCAGCCCCCGTGCTAGCGGGAGTGGGGATACGCAGTATTTT
TRBJ2-2 | TRBV9 | - | - | CASSVAGSGELFF | TGTGCCAGCAGCGTAGCAGGGAGCGGGGAGCTGTTTTTT
TRBJ2-7 | TRBV29-1 | - | - | CSVAPPTGTNSNEQYF | TGCAGCGTTGCCCCTCCTACCGGGACAAACAGCAACGAGCAGTACTTC
TRBJ2-7 | TRBV11-2 | few | TRBD1 | CASSLVYSKLGTGYEQYF | TGTGCCAGCAGCTTAGTGTATTCAAAACTAGGGACAGGCTACGAGCAGTACTTC
TRBJ2-7 | TRBV18 | - | TRBD1 | CASSPTGTGRREQYF | TGTGCCAGCTCACCGACCGGGACAGGGAGACGCGAGCAGTACTTC
TRBJ2-1 | TRBV5-1 | - | - | CASSLLSGGKGNEQFF | TGCGCCAGCAGCCTGCTTTCTGGCGGGAAAGGGAATGAGCAGTTCTTC
TRBJ1-2 | TRBV27 | few | - | CASSQTAGWINYGYTF | TGTGCCAGCAGCCAGACGGCAGGGTGGATTAACTATGGCTACACCTTC
TRBJ1-1 | TRBV18 | few | - | CASSPFAGGRQVSNTEAFF | TGTGCCAGCTCACCATTCGCCGGCGGGCGGCAGGTATCGAACACTGAAGCTTTCTTT
TRBJ2-1 | TRBV15 | few | - | CATSRDPTGVHNEQFF | TGTGCCACCAGCAGAGATCCTACAGGCGTCCACAATGAGCAGTTCTTC
TRBJ2-1 | TRBV7-9 | few | - | CASSLARTVGGQFF | TGTGCCAGCAGCTTAGCCCGAACTGTAGGTGGGCAGTTCTTC